This TCR beta chain was profiled in a study of beta chain features in type 1 diabetes. General study results and limits: VDJ junctions in type 1 diabetes patients carried more deletions and fewer insertions. TCRB repertoires of naive, central memory and Treg cells appeared more similar among patients than among healthy donors. PCR could preferentially amplify shorter templates, alike in patients and controls.

Expressed TCRB transcripts were sequenced because the entire RNA isolate underwent reverse transcription. TCRdb keeps only in-frame clones here, not all; method: immunoSEQ multiplex PCR. The sample carries 200,000 to 250,000 clones, under 70% recorded once. Stem cell-like memory, regulatory, central memory and naive CD4+ cells were sorted via CD45RO/CCR7/CD25/CD127/CD95/CD27. With respect to this clone: Its antigen is unknown.

Trimming took off 2 bases at V and 7 bases at J, with 12 bases between the two ends. Germline V gene data show CDR1 as MNHEY and CDR2 as SVGAGI. The CDR3 runs 14 residues. The sample taken for sequencing was naive CD4+ T cells from blood. The TCR was taken from a man under 40 in good health. The chain has TRBV6-5 and TRBJ2-1, with D perhaps TRBD2 (5 bases). The CDR3 loop is CASSYGPEGNEQFF. The CDR3 DNA reads TGTGCCAGCAGTTACGGGCCCGAGGGAAATGAGCAGTTCTTC.